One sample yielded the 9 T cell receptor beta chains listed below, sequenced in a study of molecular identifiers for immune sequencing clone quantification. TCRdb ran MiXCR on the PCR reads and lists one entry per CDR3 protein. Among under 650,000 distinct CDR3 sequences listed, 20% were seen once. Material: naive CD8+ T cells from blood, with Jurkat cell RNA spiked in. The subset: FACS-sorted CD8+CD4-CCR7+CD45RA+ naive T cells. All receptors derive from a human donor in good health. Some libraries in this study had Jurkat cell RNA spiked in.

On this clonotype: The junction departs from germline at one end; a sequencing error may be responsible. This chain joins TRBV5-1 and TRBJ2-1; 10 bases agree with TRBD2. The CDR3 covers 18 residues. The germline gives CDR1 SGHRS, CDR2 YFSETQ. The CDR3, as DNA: TGCGCCAGCAGCTTGGCGCTAGCGGGAGTGAGCTCCTACAATGAGCAGCTCTTC. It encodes CASSLALAGVSSYNEQLF.

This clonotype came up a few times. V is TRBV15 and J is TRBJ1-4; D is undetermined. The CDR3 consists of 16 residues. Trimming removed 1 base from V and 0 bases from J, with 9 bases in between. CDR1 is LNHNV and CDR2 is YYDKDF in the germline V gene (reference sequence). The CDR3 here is CATSRVWGATNEKLFF. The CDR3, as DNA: TGTGCCACCAGCAGAGTGTGGGGTGCAACTAATGAAAAACTGTTTTTT.

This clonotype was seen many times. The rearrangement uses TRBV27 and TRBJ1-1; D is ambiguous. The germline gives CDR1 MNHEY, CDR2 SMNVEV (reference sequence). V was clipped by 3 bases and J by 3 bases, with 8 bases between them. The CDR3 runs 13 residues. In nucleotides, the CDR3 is TGTGCCAGCAGTTTCGGCCGTGACACTGAAGCTTTCTTT. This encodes CASSFGRDTEAFF.

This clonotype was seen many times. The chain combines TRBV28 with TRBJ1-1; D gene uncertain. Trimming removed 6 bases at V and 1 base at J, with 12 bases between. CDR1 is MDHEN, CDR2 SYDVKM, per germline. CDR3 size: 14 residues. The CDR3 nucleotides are TGTGCCAGCAGGGTGGGCTGGGGGAACACTGAAGCTTTCTTT. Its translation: CASRVGWGNTEAFF.

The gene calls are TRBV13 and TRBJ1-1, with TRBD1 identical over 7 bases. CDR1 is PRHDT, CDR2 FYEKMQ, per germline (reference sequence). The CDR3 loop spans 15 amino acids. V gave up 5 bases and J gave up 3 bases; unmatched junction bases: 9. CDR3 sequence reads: CASSQLKGTDTEAFF. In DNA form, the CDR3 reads TGTGCCAGCAGCCAATTAAAGGGGACAGACACTGAAGCTTTCTTT.

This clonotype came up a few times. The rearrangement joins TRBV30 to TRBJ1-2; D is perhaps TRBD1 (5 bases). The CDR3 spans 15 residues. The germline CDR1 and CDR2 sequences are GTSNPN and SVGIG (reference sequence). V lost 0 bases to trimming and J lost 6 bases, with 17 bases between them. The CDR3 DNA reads TGTGCCTGGAGTGTAATGTTGTGGCAGGGCGATGGCTACACCTTC. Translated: CAWSVMLWQGDGYTF.

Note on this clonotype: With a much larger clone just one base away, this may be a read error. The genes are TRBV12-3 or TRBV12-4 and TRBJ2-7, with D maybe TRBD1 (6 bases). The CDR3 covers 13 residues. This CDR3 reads CASSPEDSYKQYF. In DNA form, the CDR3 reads TGTGCCAGCAGTCCCGAGGACAGCTACAAGCAGTACTTC.

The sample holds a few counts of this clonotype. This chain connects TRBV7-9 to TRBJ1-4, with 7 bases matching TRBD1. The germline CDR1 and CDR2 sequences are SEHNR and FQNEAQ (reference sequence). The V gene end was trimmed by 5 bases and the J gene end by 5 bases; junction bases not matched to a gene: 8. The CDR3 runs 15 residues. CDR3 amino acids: CASSQRQGKNEKLFF. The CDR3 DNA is TGTGCCAGCAGCCAGCGACAGGGTAAAAATGAAAAACTGTTTTTT.

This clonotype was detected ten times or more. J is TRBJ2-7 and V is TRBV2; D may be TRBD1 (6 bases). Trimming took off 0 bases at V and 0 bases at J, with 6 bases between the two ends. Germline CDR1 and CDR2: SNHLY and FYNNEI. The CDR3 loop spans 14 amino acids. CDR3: CASSEADSSYEQYF. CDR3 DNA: TGTGCCAGCAGTGAAGCGGACAGCTCCTACGAGCAGTACTTC. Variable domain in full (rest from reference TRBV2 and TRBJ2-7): EPEVTQTPSHQVTQMGQEVILRCVPISNHLYFYWYRQILGQKVEFLVSFYNNEISEKSEIFDDQFSVERPDGSNFTLKIRSTKLEDSAMYFCASSEADSSYEQYFGPGTRLTVT.